The rows below give T cell receptor beta chains drawn from one sample of a study of T-cell memory formation after mild COVID-19. TCRdb processed the 5' RACE reads anew with MiXCR; each CDR3 protein has one entry. Of about 350,000 distinct CDR3 sequences listed, roughly 13% are singletons. Specimen: PBMCs or a T cell subset sorted from them (not recorded which). These receptor sequences come from a young man who had mild COVID-19 (a few samples of this study predate the infection). Cell type and time point are not known. Each CDR3 is given with its conserved first and last residue. Fields, in order: V gene, D gene, J gene, clone size, CDR3 DNA, CDR3 protein. A D gene is named only where the DNA matches it firmly. Expanded clones get a size class; other rows say once, few or many, or leave the size out.

TRBV20-1	.	TRBJ2-5	few	TGCAGTGCTAGAGATCAGAAGCTCGGGCATGGGGAGACCCAGTACTTC	CSARDQKLGHGETQYF
TRBV3-1	TRBD2	TRBJ2-3	.	TGTGCCAGCAGCCAAGTGGTCGGGGGGTCAAGCACAGATACGCAGTATTTT	CASSQVVGGSSTDTQYF
TRBV12-5	.	TRBJ2-5	many	TGTGCTAGTGGTTTTGGAGAGACCCAGTACTTC	CASGFGETQYF
TRBV2	.	TRBJ2-7	.	TGTGCCAGCAGAAACCGACCCACTCGCAAGCAGTACTTC	CASRNRPTRKQYF
TRBV19	.	TRBJ2-7	few	TGTGCCAGCAACCGAGGGGGCTCCTACGAGCAGTACTTC	CASNRGGSYEQYF
TRBV20-1	.	TRBJ1-6	many	TGCAGTGCTAGAGATGGCAGGAGCTCCTATAATTCACCCCTCCACTTT	CSARDGRSSYNSPLHF
TRBV11-2	TRBD1	TRBJ2-2	many	TGTGCCAGCAGCCCGGGACAGGGAGTGACCGGGGAGCTGTTTTTT	CASSPGQGVTGELFF
TRBV9	TRBD2	TRBJ2-1	.	TGTGCCAGCAGCGTAGGAGGAACTAGCGGGGGGTTGGAGCAGTTCTTC	CASSVGGTSGGLEQFF
TRBV7-2	.	TRBJ2-7	many	TGTGCCAGCAGCCGCGACTCGGTAGTCCTCTACGAGCAGTACTTC	CASSRDSVVLYEQYF
TRBV5-1	.	TRBJ2-2	many	TGCGCCAGCAGCCCGGCAGCGAACACCGGGGAGCTGTTTTTT	CASSPAANTGELFF
TRBV30	.	TRBJ1-6	few	TGTGCCTGGAGGACATTCGAGGATTCACCCCTCCACTTT	CAWRTFEDSPLHF
TRBV6-6	.	TRBJ1-5	.	TGTGCCAGCAGTTATGACGGGGAGGGTTCGCCCCAGCATTTT	CASSYDGEGSPQHF
TRBV29-1	.	TRBJ2-5	.	TGCAGCGCCGAGCCGACTAGGACGGAGACCCAGTACTTC	CSAEPTRTETQYF
TRBV19	.	TRBJ2-7	few	TGTGCCAGTAGTCCCGGTGGGGGGCGAGAGCAGTACTTC	CASSPGGGREQYF
TRBV12-3/TRBV12-4	.	TRBJ2-1	many	TGTGCCAGCAGACGACCAGGCGGTGAGCAGTTCTTC	CASRRPGGEQFF
TRBV5-6	.	TRBJ2-1	.	TGTGCCAGCAGCTTGGGTGGGACCTACTTTGATGAGCAGTTCTTC	CASSLGGTYFDEQFF
TRBV6-6	TRBD1	TRBJ1-2	few	TGTGCCAGCAGTGGGACAGGGTACGGCTACACCTTC	CASSGTGYGYTF
TRBV6-5	.	TRBJ1-2	few	TGTGCCAGCAGTTACTCGATCGCCTCCTCTCTTAACTATGGCTACACCTTC	CASSYSIASSLNYGYTF
TRBV7-2	.	TRBJ1-1	few	TGTGCCAGCAGCAGACAGGTACCCACTGAAGCTTTCTTT	CASSRQVPTEAFF
TRBV20-1	.	TRBJ2-2	few	TGCAGTGCTAGTACTGTAGAGGACACCGGGGAGCTGTTTTTT	CSASTVEDTGELFF
TRBV11-1	.	TRBJ2-1	once	TGTGCCAGCAGCTTAATGTCGGGGGGCCTAGGCAATGAGCAGTTCTTC	CASSLMSGGLGNEQFF
TRBV6-5	.	TRBJ2-6	few	TGTGCCAGCAGTTACGCGACGGCCTCTGGGGCCAACGTCCTGACTTTC	CASSYATASGANVLTF
TRBV3-1	.	TRBJ2-5	.	TGTGCCAGCAGCCAAGACGACCCGGGCGCCCGGTACTTC	CASSQDDPGARYF
TRBV4-2	TRBD2	TRBJ2-1	many	TGTGCCAGCAGCCAAGAACTAGCGGGGGGTTACAATGAGCAGTTCTTC	CASSQELAGGYNEQFF
TRBV7-9	.	TRBJ2-3	.	TGTGCCAGCACCCGGGACGCTGGCACAGATACGCAGTATTTT	CASTRDAGTDTQYF
TRBV7-8	.	TRBJ2-5	.	TGTGCCAGCAGCCACCGGGTGGCGGCCCAGTACTTC	CASSHRVAAQYF
TRBV7-8	.	TRBJ2-3	many	TGTGCCAGCAGCCAGGTACGGGTCCGCGACACAGATACGCAGTATTTT	CASSQVRVRDTDTQYF